The T cell receptor beta chain described here comes from a study of CD8 T cells in ankylosing spondylitis. Scientists made TCR beta libraries using quantitative 5'-RACE with molecular barcodes. TCRdb re-analysed the 5' RACE reads in MiXCR, keeping a single row per CDR3 protein. In the table there are roughly 180,000 distinct CDR3 sequences, 10% to 15% of which are singletons. Broader study findings: Among TCR beta sequences, a motif of several highly homologous variants appeared characteristic of ankylosing spondylitis blood. Earlier authors reported some of these motif variants in reactive arthritis synovial fluid and blood. Those disease-linked clones were CD8+; they were also relatively rare in peripheral blood.

The CDR3 runs to 16 residues. Germline V gene data show CDR1 as SGHRS and CDR2 as YFSETQ. The V gene lost 0 bases and the J gene lost 1 base, with 13 bases spanning the gap. This clonotype appeared many times. As yet, its antigen is unknown. The chain couples TRBV5-1 to TRBJ1-1; D not resolved. Sequenced sample: blood, either unsorted or a sorted T cell fraction (not recorded which). The sequence was collected from a female donor with ankylosing spondylitis or in good health (not recorded which). The CDR3 here is CASSLGMGAANTEAFF. The CDR3 nucleotides read TGCGCCAGCAGCTTGGGCATGGGTGCGGCGAACACTGAAGCTTTCTTT.